Presented here are 17 T cell receptor beta chains from one specimen sequenced in a study of blood T cell repertoires in COVID-19. Assay: immunoSEQ multiplex PCR; the TCRdb copy retains only in-frame clones and omits some. This sample yields a few hundred thousand clones, of which roughly 80% are seen a single time; approximately 4.5% belongs to the top ten. Sample: PBMCs or T cells enriched from blood (not recorded which). The receptors were gathered from a man aged 25-40 years with acute COVID-19.

V gene TRBV18 combines with J gene TRBJ2-7, with a weak D call TRBD1 (6 bases). This CDR3 has 13 residues. Trimming pared 2 bases from V and 6 bases from J, leaving 11 bases between. In germline, CDR1 is KGHSH, CDR2 LQKENI. This CDR3 reads CASSPNTGREQYV. In DNA, the CDR3 is TGTGCCAGCTCACCAAATACAGGGCGCGAGCAGTACGTC.

The rearrangement uses TRBV11-2 and TRBJ2-1; the D gene is possibly TRBD1 (6 bases). CDR1 is SGHAT, CDR2 FQNNGV, per germline. CDR3 length: 15 residues. Deletions cut 2 bases from V and 7 bases from J, with 15 bases between. The CDR3 reads CASSLQQGQGNEQFF. In DNA, the CDR3 is TGTGCCAGCAGCTTACAACAGGGACAAGGGAATGAGCAGTTCTTC.

The count of this clone is one. V is TRBV11-2 and J is TRBJ1-4; D remains ambiguous. Germline V gene sequence: CDR1 SGHAT, CDR2 FQNNGV. The CDR3 sequence is 15 residues long. V was trimmed by 5 bases and J by 1 base, leaving 11 bases between them. CDR3 protein: CASSPNSGTNEKLFF. The CDR3 coding sequence is TGTGCCAGCAGCCCGAACAGCGGAACTAATGAAAAACTGTTTTTT.

CDR3 coding DNA: TGTGCCTGGAGCACTACCAGGGGGCACTCACCCCTCCACTTT. This gives the protein CAWSTTRGHSPLHF. This chain uses TRBV30 with TRBJ1-6; 8 bases fit TRBD1. This CDR3 region has 14 residues. CDR1 and CDR2 (germline): GTSNPN, SVGIG (reference sequence). Unmatched junction bases numbered 8, after V lost 3 bases and J lost 10 bases.

The rearrangement links TRBV29-1 to TRBJ1-3; 10 bases align to TRBD1. In germline, CDR1 is SQVTM, CDR2 ANQGSEA. This CDR3 contains 14 residues. Trimming removed 7 bases from V and 1 base from J; junction bases left unmatched: 4. CDR3 loop: CSARQGASGNTIYF. The CDR3 DNA follows: TGCAGCGCACGACAGGGGGCATCTGGAAACACCATATATTTT.

This clone has more than one count but fewer than ten. The V gene is TRBV19, the J gene TRBJ1-4, with D possibly being TRBD1 (6 bases). Trimming stripped 2 bases from V and 4 bases from J, with 11 bases between. This CDR3 has 15 amino acids. The germline CDR1 and CDR2 sequences are LNHDA and SQIVND (reference sequence). The CDR3 coding sequence is TGTGCCAGTAGTATACAGGGGCTTAGTAATGAAAAACTGTTTTTT. Translated: CASSIQGLSNEKLFF.

The chain uses TRBV6-1 and TRBJ1-3; weak D call: TRBD1 (6 bases). Germline CDR1 MNHNS, CDR2 SASEGT. This CDR3 contains 16 residues. With 3 bases removed from V and 5 bases from J, the gap between germline ends came to 17 bases. The CDR3 DNA is TGTGCCAGCAGTGACCCGGGGGGGCGCTTAAGAAACACCATATATTTT. This encodes CASSDPGGRLRNTIYF.

This chain connects TRBV9 to TRBJ1-1; tentative D call: TRBD1 (5 bases). The CDR3 has 15 residues. Trimming stripped 0 bases from V and 3 bases from J, with 12 bases between. Germline values: CDR1 SGDLS, CDR2 YYNGEE. CDR3 region: CASSVAQGGYTEAFF. Written as DNA, the CDR3 is TGTGCCAGCAGCGTAGCTCAGGGAGGGTACACTGAAGCTTTCTTT.

The chain is built from TRBV11-2 and TRBJ1-2; D unresolved. CDR1 is SGHAT and CDR2 is FQNNGV in the germline V gene. This CDR3 spans 13 amino acids. Trimming shortened V by 3 bases and J by 8 bases, and 13 bases separated the two germline ends. CDR3 amino acids: CASSFPGIGGYTF. In nucleotides, the CDR3 is TGTGCCAGCAGCTTTCCGGGAATAGGCGGCTACACCTTC.

The rearrangement joins TRBV19 to TRBJ2-5; D not resolved. The CDR3 is 12 amino acids. Between the trimmed V and J ends, which lost 5 bases and 7 bases, there was a span of 11 bases. Germline values: CDR1 LNHDA, CDR2 SQIVND (reference sequence). In DNA, the CDR3 is TGTGCCAGTAGTCCCACCCGCGGGACCCAGTACTTC. Protein sequence: CASSPTRGTQYF.

This clone was recorded only once. The rearrangement uses TRBV27 and TRBJ1-5, with 9 positions matching TRBD1. Unmatched junction bases numbered 7, after V lost 0 bases and J lost 4 bases. CDR1 and CDR2 (germline): MNHEY, SMNVEV (reference sequence). The CDR3 is 17 residues long. CDR3 sequence (DNA): TGTGCCAGCAGTTTATCCTTACGACAGGGGGGGAATCAGCCCCAGCATTTT. Its translation is CASSLSLRQGGNQPQHF.

This clone was recorded once. The J gene is TRBJ1-5, the V gene TRBV5-6; D not certain. The CDR3 runs 14 residues. V was trimmed by 4 bases and J by 0 bases, leaving 8 bases between them. CDR1 and CDR2 (germline): SGHDT, YYEEEE. CDR3 DNA: TGTGCCAGCAGCCTCAGGTATAGCAATCAGCCCCAGCATTTT. Protein product: CASSLRYSNQPQHF.

The gene calls are TRBV7-2 and TRBJ1-4, with D tentatively TRBD1 (6 bases). CDR3 size: 15 residues. The germline V and J ends were trimmed by 3 bases and 5 bases, with 13 bases remaining between them. Germline V gives CDR1 SGHTA, CDR2 FQGNSA. The CDR3 sequence: CASSFRDRPNEKLFF. The CDR3 DNA follows: TGTGCCAGCAGCTTCCGAGACAGGCCGAATGAAAAACTGTTTTTT.

Remarks on this clone: Other DNA sequences from this sample encode an identical CDR3 as well. This chain connects TRBV9 to TRBJ2-2; a weak D match, TRBD2 (6 bases). Germline CDR1 is SGDLS and CDR2 is YYNGEE. The V gene lost 3 bases and the J gene lost 5 bases, with 11 bases spanning the gap. The CDR3 consists of 14 residues. This chain's CDR3 is CASSAGRSTGELFF. The CDR3 DNA is TGTGCCAGCAGCGCGGGGAGGAGTACCGGGGAGCTGTTTTTT.

CDR3 coding DNA: TGTGCCAGCAGCTTTGCCCCTTTCGGCGGGCCCGATACGCAGTATTTT. Its protein is CASSFAPFGGPDTQYF. The rearrangement uses TRBV11-1 and TRBJ2-3, with D possibly being TRBD2 (5 bases). Germline CDR1 SGHAT, CDR2 FQDESV (reference sequence). This CDR3 comprises 16 residues. V dropped 3 bases and J dropped 6 bases, with 19 bases sitting between them.

The V call is TRBV27, the J call TRBJ1-2; 12 nucleotides line up with TRBD1. Trimming took 6 bases from V and 4 from J; bases not matched to a gene: 27. The CDR3 loop spans 22 amino acids. The V gene's germline CDR1 is MNHEY and CDR2 SMNVEV (reference sequence). The CDR3 DNA sequence: TGTGCCAGCAGCTTAAGGAGTTGGGACAGGGGGCACCCGGAGGAAGGGGTCTATGGCTACACCTTC. As protein: CASSLRSWDRGHPEEGVYGYTF.

The chain couples TRBV24-1 to TRBJ2-5; 8 bases fit TRBD1. V dropped 4 bases and J dropped 0; count of bases not matched to a gene: 12. The CDR3 spans 18 residues. Germline lookup yields CDR1 KGHDR and CDR2 SFDVKD. The CDR3 loop reads CATSEGTGTSKYQETQYF. The DNA of the CDR3 is TGTGCCACCAGTGAGGGGACAGGTACTAGCAAGTACCAAGAGACCCAGTACTTC.